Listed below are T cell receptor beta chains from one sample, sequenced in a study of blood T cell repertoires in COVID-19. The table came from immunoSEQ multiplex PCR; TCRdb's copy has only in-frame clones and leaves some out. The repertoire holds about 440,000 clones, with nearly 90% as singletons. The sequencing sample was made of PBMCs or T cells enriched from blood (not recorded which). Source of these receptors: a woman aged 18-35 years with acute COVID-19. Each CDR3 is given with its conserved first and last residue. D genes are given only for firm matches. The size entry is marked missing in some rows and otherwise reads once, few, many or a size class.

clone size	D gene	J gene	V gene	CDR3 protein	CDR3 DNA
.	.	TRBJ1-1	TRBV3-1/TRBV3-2	CASTLGGTRGEAFF	TGTGCCAGCACCCTTGGCGGCACACGAGGTGAAGCTTTCTTT
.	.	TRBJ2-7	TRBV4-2	CASSQDTGTYEQYF	TGTGCCAGCAGCCAAGATACCGGGACCTACGAGCAGTACTTC
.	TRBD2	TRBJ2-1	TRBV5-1	CASSLASGGLYNEQFF	TGCGCCAGCAGCTTGGCTAGCGGGGGTCTCTACAATGAGCAGTTCTTC
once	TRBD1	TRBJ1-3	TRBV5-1	CASSSTGGSGNTIYF	TGCGCCAGCAGTTCTACAGGGGGTTCTGGAAACACCATATATTTT
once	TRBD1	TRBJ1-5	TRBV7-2	CASSFIQGSNQPQHF	TGTGCCAGCAGCTTTATACAGGGGAGCAATCAGCCCCAGCATTTT
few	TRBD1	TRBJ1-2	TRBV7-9	CASSLWVTGGLF	TGTGCCAGCAGCTTATGGGTCACAGGGGGTCTCTTC
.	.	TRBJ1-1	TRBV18	CASSPFRGEVNTEAFF	TGTGCCAGCTCACCATTTCGGGGTGAGGTGAACACTGAAGCTTTCTTT
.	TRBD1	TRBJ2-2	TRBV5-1	CASSRRTGETGELFF	TGCGCCAGCAGCAGACGGACAGGGGAGACCGGGGAGCTGTTTTTT
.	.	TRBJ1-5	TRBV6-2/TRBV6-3	CASSLVAAGFDVNQPQHF	TGTGCCAGCAGTTTGGTCGCCGCGGGGTTTGATGTCAATCAACCCCAGCATTTT
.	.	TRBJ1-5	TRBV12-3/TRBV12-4	CASSLRFNQPQHF	TGTGCCAGCAGTTTACGGTTTAATCAGCCCCAGCATTTT
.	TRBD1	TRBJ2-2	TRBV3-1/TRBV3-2	CASSSRGTNTGELFF	TGTGCCAGCAGCTCCAGGGGGACGAACACCGGGGAGCTGTTTTTT
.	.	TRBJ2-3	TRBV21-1	CASSKASTSGTSSTDTQYF	TGTGCCAGCAGCAAAGCCTCGACTAGCGGGACCTCTAGCACAGATACGCAGTATTTT
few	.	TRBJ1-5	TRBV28	CASSLRASQNQPQHF	TGTGCCAGCAGTTTAAGGGCTAGCCAGAATCAGCCCCAGCATTTT
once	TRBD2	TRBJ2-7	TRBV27	CASSPQGLAEPYEQYF	TGTGCCAGCAGTCCCCAGGGACTAGCGGAGCCCTACGAGCAGTACTTC
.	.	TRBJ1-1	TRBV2	CASLRRGNTEAFF	TGTGCCAGCCTCAGAAGGGGGAACACTGAAGCTTTCTTT
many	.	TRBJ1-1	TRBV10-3	CAISDLRVSFYTEAFF	TGTGCCATCAGTGATCTCAGGGTGTCGTTTTACACTGAAGCTTTCTTT
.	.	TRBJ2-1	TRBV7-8	CASSKTVSYNEQFF	TGTGCCAGCAGCAAGACAGTCTCCTACAATGAGCAGTTCTTC
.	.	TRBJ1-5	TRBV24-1	CATSDLKRGDNQPQHF	TGTGCCACCAGTGATTTAAAACGGGGAGACAATCAGCCCCAGCATTTT
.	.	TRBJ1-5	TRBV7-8	CASSGQDNQPQHF	TGTGCCAGCAGCGGACAAGACAATCAGCCCCAGCATTTT
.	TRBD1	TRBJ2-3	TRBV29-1	CSVGLGQGADTQYF	TGCAGCGTGGGGCTCGGACAGGGGGCAGATACGCAGTATTTT
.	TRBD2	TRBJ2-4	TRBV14	CASSHTGGVINIQYF	TGTGCCAGCAGCCACACGGGGGGTGTGATTAACATTCAGTACTTC
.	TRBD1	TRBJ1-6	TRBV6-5	CATRQGAYGAPLHF	TGTGCCACGAGACAGGGGGCTTACGGAGCACCCCTCCACTTT
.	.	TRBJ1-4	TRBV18	CASSPQGREKLFF	TGTGCCAGCTCACCGCAGGGTCGTGAAAAACTGTTTTTT
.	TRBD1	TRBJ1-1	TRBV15	CATSKGTELNTEAFF	TGTGCCACCAGCAAAGGGACAGAACTGAACACTGAAGCTTTCTTT
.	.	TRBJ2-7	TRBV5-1	CASSLDNSYEQYF	TGCGCCAGCAGCTTAGACAACTCCTACGAGCAGTACTTC
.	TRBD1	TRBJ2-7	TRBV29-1	CSVEDTGGREQYF	TGCAGCGTTGAAGATACAGGGGGGCGCGAGCAGTACTTC
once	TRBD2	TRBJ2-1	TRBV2	CASSEVLAGGYDEQFF	TGTGCCAGCAGTGAAGTACTAGCGGGAGGATATGATGAGCAGTTCTTC
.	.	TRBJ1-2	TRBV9	CASSELQGWRGYTF	TGTGCCAGCAGCGAATTACAGGGTTGGAGGGGCTACACCTTC
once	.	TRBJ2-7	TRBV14	CASSLTRNYEQYF	TGTGCCAGCAGCCTGACTAGGAACTACGAGCAGTACTTC
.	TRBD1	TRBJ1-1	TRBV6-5	CASRTGMNTEAFF	TGTGCCAGTAGGACAGGGATGAACACTGAAGCTTTCTTT
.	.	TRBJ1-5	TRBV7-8	CASSPQGGNQPQHF	TGTGCCAGCAGCCCCCAAGGCGGGAATCAGCCCCAGCATTTT
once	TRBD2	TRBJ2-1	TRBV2	CASSVRLAVVDEQFF	TGTGCCAGCAGTGTGCGACTAGCTGTGGTCGATGAGCAGTTCTTC
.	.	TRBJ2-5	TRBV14	CASSQPGTLSETQYF	TGTGCCAGCAGCCAACCGGGGACACTTTCGGAGACCCAGTACTTC
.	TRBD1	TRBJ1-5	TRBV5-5	CASSLAATGVYQPQHF	TGTGCCAGCAGCTTGGCTGCGACAGGGGTTTATCAGCCCCAGCATTTT
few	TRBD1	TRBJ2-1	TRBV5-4	CASSLEGAPYDEQFF	TGTGCCAGCAGCTTAGAGGGGGCTCCTTACGATGAGCAGTTCTTC
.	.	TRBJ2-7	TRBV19	CASSIMTRRGRDEQYF	TGTGCCAGTAGTATTATGACCCGGCGGGGGCGGGACGAGCAGTACTTC
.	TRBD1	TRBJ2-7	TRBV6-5	CASSYGTDFYEQYF	TGTGCCAGCAGTTACGGGACAGATTTTTACGAGCAGTACTTC
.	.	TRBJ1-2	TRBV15	CATSRDPGVSGYTF	TGTGCCACCAGCAGAGACCCAGGGGTCTCTGGCTACACCTTC
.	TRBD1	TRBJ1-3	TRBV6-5	CASSTGQVSGNTIYF	TGTGCCAGCAGTACAGGACAGGTCTCTGGAAACACCATATATTTT
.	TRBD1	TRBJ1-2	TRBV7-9	CASSLVGQLANYGYTF	TGTGCCAGCAGCTTAGTGGGACAGCTAGCTAACTATGGCTACACCTTC
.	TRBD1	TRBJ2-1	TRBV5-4	CASSSTGGNEQFF	TGTGCCAGCAGCTCAACAGGGGGCAATGAGCAGTTCTTC
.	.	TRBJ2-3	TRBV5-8	CASSSRTAPVDTQYF	TGTGCCAGCAGCTCCAGGACAGCGCCGGTAGATACGCAGTATTTT
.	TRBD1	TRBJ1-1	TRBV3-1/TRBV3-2	CASSQDFGTGNTEAFF	TGTGCCAGCAGCCAAGATTTCGGGACAGGGAACACTGAAGCTTTCTTT
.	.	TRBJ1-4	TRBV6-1	CASSEDRRYEKLFF	TGTGCCAGCAGTGAAGACAGACGTTATGAAAAACTGTTTTTT
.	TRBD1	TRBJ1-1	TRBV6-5	CASSTQTGDTEAFF	TGTGCCAGCAGTACCCAGACAGGGGACACTGAAGCTTTCTTT
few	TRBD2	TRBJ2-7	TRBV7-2	CASSPGLVNYEQYF	TGTGCCAGCAGCCCCGGACTAGTTAATTACGAGCAGTACTTC
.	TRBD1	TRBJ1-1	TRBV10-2	CASSDEGRGPTEAFF	TGCGCCAGCAGTGACGAAGGCAGGGGGCCAACTGAAGCTTTCTTT
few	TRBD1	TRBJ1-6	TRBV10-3	CAIRDRGPDNSPLHF	TGTGCCATCAGGGACAGGGGGCCCGATAATTCACCCCTCCACTTT
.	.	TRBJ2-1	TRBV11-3	CASSLEGGSYNEQFF	TGTGCCAGCAGCTTAGAAGGCGGTTCCTACAATGAGCAGTTCTTC